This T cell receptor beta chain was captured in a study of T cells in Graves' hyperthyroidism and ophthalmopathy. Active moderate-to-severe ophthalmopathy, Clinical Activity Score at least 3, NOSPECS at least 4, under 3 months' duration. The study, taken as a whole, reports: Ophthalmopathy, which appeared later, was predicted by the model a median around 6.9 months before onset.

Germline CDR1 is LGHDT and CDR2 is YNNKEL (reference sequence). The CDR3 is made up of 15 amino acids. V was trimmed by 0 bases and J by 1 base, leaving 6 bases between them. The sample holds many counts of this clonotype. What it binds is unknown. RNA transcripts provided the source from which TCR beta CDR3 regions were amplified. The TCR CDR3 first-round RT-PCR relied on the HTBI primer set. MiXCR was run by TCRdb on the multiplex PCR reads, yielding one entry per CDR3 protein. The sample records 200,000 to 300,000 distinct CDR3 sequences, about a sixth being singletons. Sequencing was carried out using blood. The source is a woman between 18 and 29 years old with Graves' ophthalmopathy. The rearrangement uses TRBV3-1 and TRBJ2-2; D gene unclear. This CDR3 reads CASSQDYRNTGELFF. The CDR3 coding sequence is TGTGCCAGCAGCCAAGACTACCGGAACACCGGGGAGCTGTTTTTT. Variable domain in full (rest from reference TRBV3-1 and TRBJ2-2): DTAVSQTPKYLVTQMGNDKSIKCEQNLGHDTMYWYKQDSKKFLKIMFSYNNKELIINETVPNRFSPKSPDKAHLNLHINSLELGDSAVYFCASSQDYRNTGELFFGEGSRLTVL.